These T cell receptor beta chains were read from a single sample in a study of early T cells in non-severe SARS-CoV-2 infection. TCRdb used MiXCR to reprocess the 5' RACE reads, holding one entry per CDR3 protein. The table records 50,000 to 80,000 distinct CDR3 sequences, roughly 8.2% of them present only once. The sample was whole blood, taken at baseline. Every receptor here comes from an adult who was a healthcare worker with PCR-confirmed SARS-CoV-2 infection or an uninfected control (not recorded which). CDR3s include the opening cysteine and the closing phenylalanine or tryptophan. A D gene is named only where the DNA matches it firmly. A row's size may be missing; if present it is once, few, many or a size class.

v_gene: TRBV6-2/TRBV6-3
abundance: many
d_gene: TRBD2
j_gene: TRBJ2-1
CDR3nt: TGTGCCAGCAGTTACGCGGGGGACGATGAGCAGTTCTTC
CDR3aa: CASSYAGDDEQFF

v_gene: TRBV20-1
abundance: -
d_gene: -
j_gene: TRBJ2-3
CDR3nt: TGCAGTGCTAGAGGGGGGGCTGGCACAGATACGCAGTATTTT
CDR3aa: CSARGGAGTDTQYF

v_gene: TRBV29-1
abundance: many
d_gene: -
j_gene: TRBJ1-3
CDR3nt: TGCAGCGTTGAAGACACGTCCGGAAACACCATATATTTT
CDR3aa: CSVEDTSGNTIYF

v_gene: TRBV12-3/TRBV12-4
abundance: many
d_gene: -
j_gene: TRBJ1-1
CDR3nt: TGTGCCAGCAGTTTACGAGGGATTGAAGCTTTCTTT
CDR3aa: CASSLRGIEAFF

v_gene: TRBV21-1
abundance: few
d_gene: -
j_gene: TRBJ2-3
CDR3nt: TGTGCCAGCAGCAAAAAGGACAAGGAATGCGAGTCAGATACGCAGTATTTT
CDR3aa: CASSKKDKECESDTQYF

v_gene: TRBV6-4
abundance: -
d_gene: TRBD2
j_gene: TRBJ2-2
CDR3nt: TGTGCCAGCAGTGACAGCTACTGGACGCAGAACGAGGGACTAGGTTCCGGGGAGCTGTTTTTT
CDR3aa: CASSDSYWTQNEGLGSGELFF

v_gene: TRBV21-1
abundance: many
d_gene: -
j_gene: TRBJ2-1
CDR3nt: TGTGCCAGCAGCAAAGGGGCCGGGAGGGCTTACTACAATGAGCAGTTCTTC
CDR3aa: CASSKGAGRAYYNEQFF

v_gene: TRBV12-3/TRBV12-4
abundance: many
d_gene: TRBD1
j_gene: TRBJ1-1
CDR3nt: TGTGCCAGCAGTACCGACAGGGGCACTGAAGCTTTCTTT
CDR3aa: CASSTDRGTEAFF

v_gene: TRBV6-2/TRBV6-3
abundance: many
d_gene: -
j_gene: TRBJ1-2
CDR3nt: TGTGCCAGCAGTTACTTCTCACACCGCATCTATGGCTACACCTTC
CDR3aa: CASSYFSHRIYGYTF

v_gene: TRBV19
abundance: -
d_gene: -
j_gene: TRBJ1-5
CDR3nt: TGTGCCAGTAGTATTGATCAGAGCAATCAGCCCCAGCATTTT
CDR3aa: CASSIDQSNQPQHF